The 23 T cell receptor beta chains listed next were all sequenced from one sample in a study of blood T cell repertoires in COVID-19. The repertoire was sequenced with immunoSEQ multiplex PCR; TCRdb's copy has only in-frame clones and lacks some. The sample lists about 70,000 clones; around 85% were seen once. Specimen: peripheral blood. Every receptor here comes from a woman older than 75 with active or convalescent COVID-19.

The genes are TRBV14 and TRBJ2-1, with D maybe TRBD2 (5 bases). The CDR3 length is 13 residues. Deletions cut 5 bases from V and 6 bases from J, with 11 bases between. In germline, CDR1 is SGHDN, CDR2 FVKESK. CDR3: CASSFRGTNEQFF. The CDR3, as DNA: TGTGCCAGCAGCTTCCGGGGAACCAATGAGCAGTTCTTC.

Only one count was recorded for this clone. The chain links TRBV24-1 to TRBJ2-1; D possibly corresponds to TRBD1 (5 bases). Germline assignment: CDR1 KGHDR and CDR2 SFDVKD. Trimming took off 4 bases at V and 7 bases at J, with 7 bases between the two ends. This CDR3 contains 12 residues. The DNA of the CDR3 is TGTGCCACCAGTGAGACAGAAAATGAGCAGTTCTTC. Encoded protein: CATSETENEQFF.

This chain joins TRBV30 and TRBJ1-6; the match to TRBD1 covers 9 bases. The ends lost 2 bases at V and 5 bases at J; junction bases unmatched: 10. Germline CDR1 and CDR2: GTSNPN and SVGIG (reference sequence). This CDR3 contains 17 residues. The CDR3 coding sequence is TGTGCCTGGAGTACTCCCACAGGGGGCGCGGATAATTCACCCCTCCACTTT. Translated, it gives CAWSTPTGGADNSPLHF.

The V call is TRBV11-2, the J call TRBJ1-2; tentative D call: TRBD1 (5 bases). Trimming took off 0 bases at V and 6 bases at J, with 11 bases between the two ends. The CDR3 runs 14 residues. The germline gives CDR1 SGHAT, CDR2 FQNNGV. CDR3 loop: CASSLEWGEDGYTF. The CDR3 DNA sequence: TGTGCCAGCAGCTTAGAGTGGGGGGAGGATGGCTACACCTTC.

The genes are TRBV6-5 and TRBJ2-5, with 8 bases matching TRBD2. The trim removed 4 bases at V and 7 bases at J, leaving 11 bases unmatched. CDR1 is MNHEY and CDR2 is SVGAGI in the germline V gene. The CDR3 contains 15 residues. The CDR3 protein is CASSFSTGGQGTQYF. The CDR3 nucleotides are TGTGCCAGCAGTTTCAGTACGGGGGGGCAGGGGACCCAGTACTTC.

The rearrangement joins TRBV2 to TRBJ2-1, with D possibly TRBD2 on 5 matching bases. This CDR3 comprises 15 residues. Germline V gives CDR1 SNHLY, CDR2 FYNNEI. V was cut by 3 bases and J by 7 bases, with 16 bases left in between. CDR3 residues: CASSDDPTIFNEQFF. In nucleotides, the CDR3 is TGTGCCAGCAGTGATGACCCGACTATTTTTAATGAGCAGTTCTTC. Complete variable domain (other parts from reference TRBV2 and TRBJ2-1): EPEVTQTPSHQVTQMGQEVILRCVPISNHLYFYWYRQILGQKVEFLVSFYNNEISEKSEIFDDQFSVERPDGSNFTLKIRSTKLEDSAMYFCASSDDPTIFNEQFFGPGTRLTVL.

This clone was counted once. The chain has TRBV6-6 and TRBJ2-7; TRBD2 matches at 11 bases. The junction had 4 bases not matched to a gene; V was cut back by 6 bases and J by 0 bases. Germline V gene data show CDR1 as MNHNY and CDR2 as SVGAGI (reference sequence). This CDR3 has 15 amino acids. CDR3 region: CASRPTSGGSYEQYF. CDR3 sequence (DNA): TGTGCCAGCAGACCAACTAGCGGGGGCTCCTACGAGCAGTACTTC.

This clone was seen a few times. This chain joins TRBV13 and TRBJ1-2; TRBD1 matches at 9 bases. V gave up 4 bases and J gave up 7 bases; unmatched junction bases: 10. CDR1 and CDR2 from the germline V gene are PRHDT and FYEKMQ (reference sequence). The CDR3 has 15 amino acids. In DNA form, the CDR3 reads TGTGCCAGCAGCTGGACGGACAGGGGCAGTCGTGGCTACACCTTC. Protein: CASSWTDRGSRGYTF. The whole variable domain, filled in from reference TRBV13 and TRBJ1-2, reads AAGVIQSPRHLIKEKRETATLKCYPIPRHDTVYWYQQGPGQDPQFLISFYEKMQSDKGSIPDRFSAQQFSDYHSELNMSSLELGDSALYFCASSWTDRGSRGYTFGSGTRLTVV.

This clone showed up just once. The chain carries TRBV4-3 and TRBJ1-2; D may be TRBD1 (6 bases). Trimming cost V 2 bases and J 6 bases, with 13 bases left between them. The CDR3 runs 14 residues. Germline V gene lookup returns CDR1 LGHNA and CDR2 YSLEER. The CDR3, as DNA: TGCGCCAGCAGCCAAACAGGGCAATTTAATGGCTACACCTTC. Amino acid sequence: CASSQTGQFNGYTF.

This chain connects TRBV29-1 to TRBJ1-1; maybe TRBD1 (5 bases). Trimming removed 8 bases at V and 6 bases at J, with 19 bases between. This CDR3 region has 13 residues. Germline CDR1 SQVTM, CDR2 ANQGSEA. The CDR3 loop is CSTKTARGAEAFF. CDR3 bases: TGCAGCACTAAGACAGCGCGGGGTGCTGAAGCTTTCTTT.

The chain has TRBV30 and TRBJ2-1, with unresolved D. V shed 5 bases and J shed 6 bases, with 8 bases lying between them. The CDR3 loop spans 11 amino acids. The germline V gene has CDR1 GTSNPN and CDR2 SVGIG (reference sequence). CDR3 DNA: TGTGCCTGGTCCCCCCTCAATGAGCAGTTCTTC. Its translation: CAWSPLNEQFF.

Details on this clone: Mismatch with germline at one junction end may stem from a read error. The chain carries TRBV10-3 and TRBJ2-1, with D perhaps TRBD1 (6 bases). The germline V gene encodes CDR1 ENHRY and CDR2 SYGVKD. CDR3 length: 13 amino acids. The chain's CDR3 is CAISSRQALERFF. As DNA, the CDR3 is TGTGCCATCAGTTCCCGACAGGCTCTAGAGCGGTTCTTC.

CDR3 DNA sequence: TGTGCCAGCAGCCTACCGGGACAGGGGGCGCCGGGCACTGAAGCTTTCTTT. This encodes CASSLPGQGAPGTEAFF. The chain joins TRBV7-2 to TRBJ1-1; the match to TRBD1 covers 12 bases. The CDR3 spans 17 residues. Germline-derived CDR1 and CDR2 are SGHTA and FQGNSA. The J segment lost 4 bases and the V segment lost 5 bases, leaving 11 bases of the junction unmatched.

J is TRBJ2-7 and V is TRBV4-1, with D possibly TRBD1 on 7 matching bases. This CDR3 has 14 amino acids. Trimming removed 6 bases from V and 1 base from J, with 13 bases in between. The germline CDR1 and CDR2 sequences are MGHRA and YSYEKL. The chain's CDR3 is CASSAGTVSYEQYF. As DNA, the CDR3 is TGCGCCAGCAGTGCGGGGACAGTGTCCTACGAGCAGTACTTC.

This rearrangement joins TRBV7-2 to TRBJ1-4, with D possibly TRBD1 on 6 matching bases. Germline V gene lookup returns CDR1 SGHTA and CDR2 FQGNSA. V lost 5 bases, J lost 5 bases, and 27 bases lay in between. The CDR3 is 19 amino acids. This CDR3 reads CASSPTGGGPAKGNEKLFF. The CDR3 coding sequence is TGTGCCAGCAGCCCCACGGGCGGGGGCCCAGCTAAAGGGAATGAAAAACTGTTTTTT. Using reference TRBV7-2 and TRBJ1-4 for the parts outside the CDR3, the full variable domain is GAGVSQSPSNKVTEKGKDVELRCDPISGHTALYWYRQSLGQGLEFLIYFQGNSAPDKSGLPSDRFSAERTGGSVSTLTIQRTQQEDSAVYLCASSPTGGGPAKGNEKLFFGSGTQLSVL.

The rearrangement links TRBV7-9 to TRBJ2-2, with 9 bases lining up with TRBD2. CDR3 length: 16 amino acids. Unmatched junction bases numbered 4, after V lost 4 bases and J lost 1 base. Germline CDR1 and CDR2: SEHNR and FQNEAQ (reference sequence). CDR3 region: CASSSIAGENTGELFF. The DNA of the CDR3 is TGTGCCAGCAGCTCTATAGCGGGGGAGAACACCGGGGAGCTGTTTTTT.

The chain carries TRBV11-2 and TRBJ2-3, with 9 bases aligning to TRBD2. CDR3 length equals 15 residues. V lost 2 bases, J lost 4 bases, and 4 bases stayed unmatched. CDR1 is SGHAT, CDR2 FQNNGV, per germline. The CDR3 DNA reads TGTGCCAGCAGCTTAAGTCCTAGCGGGGCAGATACGCAGTATTTT. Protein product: CASSLSPSGADTQYF.

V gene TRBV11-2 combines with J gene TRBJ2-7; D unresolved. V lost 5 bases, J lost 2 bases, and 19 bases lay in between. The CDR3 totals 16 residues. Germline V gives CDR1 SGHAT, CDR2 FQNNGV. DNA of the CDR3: TGTGCCAGCAGCCACATCAACCGACACCTTGCCTACGAGCAGTACTTC. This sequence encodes CASSHINRHLAYEQYF.

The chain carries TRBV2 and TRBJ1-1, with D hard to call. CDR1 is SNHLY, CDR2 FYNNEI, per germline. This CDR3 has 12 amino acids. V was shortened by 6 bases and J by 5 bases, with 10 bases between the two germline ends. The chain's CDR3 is CASSAPRTEAFF. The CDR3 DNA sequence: TGTGCCAGCAGCGCCCCGCGTACTGAAGCTTTCTTT.

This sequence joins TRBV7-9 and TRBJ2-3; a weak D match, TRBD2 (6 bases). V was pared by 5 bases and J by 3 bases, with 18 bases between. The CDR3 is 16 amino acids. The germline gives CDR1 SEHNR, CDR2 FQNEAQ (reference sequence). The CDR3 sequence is CASSLSTGTATDTQYF. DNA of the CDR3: TGTGCCAGCAGCCTCTCTACCGGGACTGCTACAGATACGCAGTATTTT.

For the CDR3, the DNA is TGTGCCAGCAGCTTGGGCTTAGCGGGGGGGGGCGAGCAGTACTTC. Translating it yields CASSLGLAGGGEQYF. V gene TRBV5-4 combines with J gene TRBJ2-7; 11 nucleotides line up with TRBD2. V lost 0 bases, J lost 6 bases, and 5 bases stayed unmatched. The CDR3 extends over 15 amino acids. Germline V gene sequence: CDR1 SGHNT, CDR2 YYREEE (reference sequence).

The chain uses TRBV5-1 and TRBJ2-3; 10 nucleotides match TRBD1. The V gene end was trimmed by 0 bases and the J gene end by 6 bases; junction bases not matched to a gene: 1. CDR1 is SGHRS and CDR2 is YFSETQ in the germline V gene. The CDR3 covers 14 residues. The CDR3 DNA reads TGCGCCAGCAGCTTGGGACAGGGGGCTGATACGCAGTATTTT. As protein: CASSLGQGADTQYF.

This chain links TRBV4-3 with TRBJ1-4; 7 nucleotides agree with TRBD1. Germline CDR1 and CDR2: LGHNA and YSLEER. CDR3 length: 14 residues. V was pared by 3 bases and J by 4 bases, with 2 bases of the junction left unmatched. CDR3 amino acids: CASSHDRVNEKLFF. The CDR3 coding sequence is TGCGCCAGCAGCCACGACAGGGTTAATGAAAAACTGTTTTTT.